The subject of this entry is one T cell receptor beta chain. The germline gives CDR1 KGHSH, CDR2 LQKENI. V lost 3 bases, J lost 8 bases, and 3 bases stayed unmatched. This CDR3 contains 13 residues. These data are taken from a study of siplizumab effects on memory and regulatory T cells. TCRdb's copy holds only in-frame clones and misses some; the assay was immunoSEQ multiplex PCR. The profile shows 85,000 to 90,000 clones, just under 90% of them singletons. The rearrangement links TRBV18 to TRBJ1-4; 7 nucleotides match TRBD1. The receptor comes from a human donor in good health. The sample taken for sequencing was CD4+ T cells sorted from blood. CDR3 sequence reads: CASSPGTDEKLFF. The DNA for the CDR3 is TGTGCCAGCTCACCCGGGACAGACGAAAAACTGTTTTTT.